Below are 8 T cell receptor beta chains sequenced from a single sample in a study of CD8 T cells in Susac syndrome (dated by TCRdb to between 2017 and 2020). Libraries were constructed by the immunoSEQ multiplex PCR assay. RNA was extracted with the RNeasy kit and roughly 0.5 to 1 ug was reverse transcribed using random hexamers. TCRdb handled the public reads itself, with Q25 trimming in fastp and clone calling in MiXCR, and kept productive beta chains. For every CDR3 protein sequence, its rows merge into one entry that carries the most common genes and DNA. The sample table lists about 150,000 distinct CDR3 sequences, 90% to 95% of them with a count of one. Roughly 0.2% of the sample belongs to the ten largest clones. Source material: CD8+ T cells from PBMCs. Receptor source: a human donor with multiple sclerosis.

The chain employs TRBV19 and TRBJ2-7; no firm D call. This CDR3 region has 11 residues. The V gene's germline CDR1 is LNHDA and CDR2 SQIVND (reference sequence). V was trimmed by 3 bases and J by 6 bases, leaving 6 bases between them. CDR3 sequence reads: CASSMGREQYF. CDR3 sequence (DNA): TGTGCCAGTAGTATGGGCCGCGAGCAGTACTTC. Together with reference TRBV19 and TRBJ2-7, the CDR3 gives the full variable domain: DGGITQSPKYLFRKEGQNVTLSCEQNLNHDAMYWYRQDPGQGLRLIYYSQIVNDFQKGDIAEGYSVSREKKESFPLTVTSAQKNPTAFYLCASSMGREQYFGPGTRLTVT.

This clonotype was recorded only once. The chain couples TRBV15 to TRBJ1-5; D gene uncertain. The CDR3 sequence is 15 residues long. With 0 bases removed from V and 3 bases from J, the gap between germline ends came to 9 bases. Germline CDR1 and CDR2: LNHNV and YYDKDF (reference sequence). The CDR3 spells CATSRDRTPNQPQHF. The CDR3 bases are TGTGCCACCAGCAGAGATCGGACCCCCAATCAGCCCCAGCATTTT.

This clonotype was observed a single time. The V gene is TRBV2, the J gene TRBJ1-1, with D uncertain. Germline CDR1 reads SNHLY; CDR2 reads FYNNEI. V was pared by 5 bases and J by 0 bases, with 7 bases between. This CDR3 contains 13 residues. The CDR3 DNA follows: TGTGCCAGCAGTTACAGTCTGAACACTGAAGCTTTCTTT. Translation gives CASSYSLNTEAFF.

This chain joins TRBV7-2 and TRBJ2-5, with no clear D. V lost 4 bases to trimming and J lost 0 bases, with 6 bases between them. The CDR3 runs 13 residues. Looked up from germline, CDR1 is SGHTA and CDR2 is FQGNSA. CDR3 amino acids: CASSSQYQETQYF. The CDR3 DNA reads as TGTGCCAGCAGCTCACAGTACCAAGAGACCCAGTACTTC.

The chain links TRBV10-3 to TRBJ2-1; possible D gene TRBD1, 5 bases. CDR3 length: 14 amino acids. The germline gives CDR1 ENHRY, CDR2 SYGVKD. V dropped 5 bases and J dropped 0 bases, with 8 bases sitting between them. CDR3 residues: CAISSGISYNEQFF. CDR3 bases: TGTGCCATCAGTTCAGGGATCTCCTACAATGAGCAGTTCTTC.

The CDR3 protein is CASSIERDISPLHF. The DNA for the CDR3 is TGTGCCAGTAGTATAGAACGTGATATTTCACCCCTCCACTTT. This chain connects TRBV19 to TRBJ1-6; D remains ambiguous. Deletions cut 0 bases from V and 9 bases from J, with 9 bases between. Germline CDR1 reads LNHDA; CDR2 reads SQIVND (reference sequence). The CDR3 totals 14 residues.

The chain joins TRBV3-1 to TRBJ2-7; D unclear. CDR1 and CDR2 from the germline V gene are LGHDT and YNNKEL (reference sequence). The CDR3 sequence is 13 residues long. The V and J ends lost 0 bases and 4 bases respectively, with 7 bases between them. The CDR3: CASSQESVYEQYF. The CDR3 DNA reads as TGTGCCAGCAGCCAAGAATCTGTGTACGAGCAGTACTTC.

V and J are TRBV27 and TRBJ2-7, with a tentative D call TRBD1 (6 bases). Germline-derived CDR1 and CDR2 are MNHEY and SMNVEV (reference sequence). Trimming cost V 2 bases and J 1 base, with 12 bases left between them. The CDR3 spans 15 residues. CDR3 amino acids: CASSLTPTGSYEQYF. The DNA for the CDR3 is TGTGCCAGCAGTTTAACCCCTACAGGGTCCTACGAGCAGTACTTC.